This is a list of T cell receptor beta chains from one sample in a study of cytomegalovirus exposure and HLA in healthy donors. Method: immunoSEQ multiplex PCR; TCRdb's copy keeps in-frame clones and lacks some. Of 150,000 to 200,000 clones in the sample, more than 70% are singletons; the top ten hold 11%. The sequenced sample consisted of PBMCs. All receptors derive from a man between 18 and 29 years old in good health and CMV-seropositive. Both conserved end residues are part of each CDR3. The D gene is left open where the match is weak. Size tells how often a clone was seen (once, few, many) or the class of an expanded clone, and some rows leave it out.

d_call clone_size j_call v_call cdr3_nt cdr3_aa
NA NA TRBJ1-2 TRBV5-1 TGCGCCAGCAGCATCGTGGGAGTCTCGTATGGCTACACCTTC CASSIVGVSYGYTF
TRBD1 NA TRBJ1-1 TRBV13 TGTGCCAGCAGCGGACAGGGAGCTTTGAACACTGAAGCTTTCTTT CASSGQGALNTEAFF
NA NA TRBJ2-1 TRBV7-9 TGTGCCAGCAGCTTTCTAGACAATGAGCAGTTCTTC CASSFLDNEQFF
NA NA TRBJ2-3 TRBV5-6 TGTGCCAGCAGCTGGAGGGGATCGGCAGATACGCAGTATTTT CASSWRGSADTQYF
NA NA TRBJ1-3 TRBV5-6 TGTGCCAGCAGTTTACAGGTCTCTGGAAACACCATATATTTT CASSLQVSGNTIYF
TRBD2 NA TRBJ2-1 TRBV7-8 TGTGCCAGCAGCGAAACCGGGACTAGCGGGGTCAATGAGCAGTTCTTC CASSETGTSGVNEQFF
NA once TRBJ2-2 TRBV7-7 TGTGCCAGCAGCCCAACCCGGGCCACAGGATCGAACACCGGGGAGCTGTTTTTT CASSPTRATGSNTGELFF
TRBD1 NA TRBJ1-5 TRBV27 TGTGCCAGCAGCATAGGACAGGGCGATCAGCCCCAGCATTTT CASSIGQGDQPQHF
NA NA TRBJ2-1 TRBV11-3 TGTGCCAGCAGCTTAGGGGGGGATGAGCAGTTCTTC CASSLGGDEQFF
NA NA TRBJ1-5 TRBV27 TGTGCCAGCAGTTTTATCCCGGGTCAGCCCCAGCATTTT CASSFIPGQPQHF
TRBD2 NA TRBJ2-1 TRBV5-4 TGTGCCAGCAGCCTTGGGGGCGGGGGGCTCGCCTACAATGAGCAGTTCTTC CASSLGGGGLAYNEQFF
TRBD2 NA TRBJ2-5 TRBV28 TGTGCCAGCAGTTTCGCGGGAGGGCCAAGAGGTGAGACCCAGTACTTC CASSFAGGPRGETQYF
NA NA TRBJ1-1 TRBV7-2 TGTGCCAGCAGCTTAGGGGGCTTGGGCACTGAAGCTTTCTTT CASSLGGLGTEAFF
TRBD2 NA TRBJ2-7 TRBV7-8 TGTGCCAGCAGCTTTTCCTATCAGGAGGGAGGGCAAGAGCAGTACTTC CASSFSYQEGGQEQYF
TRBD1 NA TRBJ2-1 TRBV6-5 TGTGCCAGCAGTTACACCCCGGGACAGGGGAGTGAGCAGTTCTTC CASSYTPGQGSEQFF
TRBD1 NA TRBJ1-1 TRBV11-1 TGTGCCAGCAGCGAAAGAAGATTGGGACAGCAGAACACTGAAGCTTTCTTT CASSERRLGQQNTEAFF
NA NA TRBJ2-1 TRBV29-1 TGCAGCGTTGATAACAGAGCCTCCTACAATGAGCAGTTCTTC CSVDNRASYNEQFF
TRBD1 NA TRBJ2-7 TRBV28 TGTGCCAGCAGTTTGTCAGGGACAGGGGGCCGCGAGCAGTACTTC CASSLSGTGGREQYF
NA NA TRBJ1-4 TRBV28 TGTGCCAGCAGCCTGACGAGGACTAATGAAAAACTGTTTTTT CASSLTRTNEKLFF
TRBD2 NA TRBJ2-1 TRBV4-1 TGCGCCAGCAGCCAAGGACTAGCGGTGAACAATGAGCAGTTCTTC CASSQGLAVNNEQFF
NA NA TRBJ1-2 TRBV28 TGTGCCAGCAGGAGGACAGCGGCCTATGGCTACACCTTC CASRRTAAYGYTF
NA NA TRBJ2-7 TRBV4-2 TGTGCCAGCAGCCAAGTCCCAGGGCAGGCTTACGAGCAGTACTTC CASSQVPGQAYEQYF
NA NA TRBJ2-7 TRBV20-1 TGCAGTGCGGGGGGTACGGAGCAGTACTTC CSAGGTEQYF
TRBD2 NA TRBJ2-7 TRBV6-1 TGTGCCAGCAGTGGCGGGACTAGCGGGAGGGCTTACGAGCAGTACTTC CASSGGTSGRAYEQYF
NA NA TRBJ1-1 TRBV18 TGTGCCAGCTCACCACAAGGGGGGGACACTGAAGCTTTCTTT CASSPQGGDTEAFF